One and the same sample provided the 30 T cell receptor beta chains below, sequenced in a study of blood T cells in healthy people across ages. Together with a sample-barcoded 5' primer, a J-beta primer mix was included in a second PCR lasting roughly 6 to 12 cycles. MiXCR was run by TCRdb on the 5' RACE reads, yielding one entry per CDR3 protein. The sample lists under 750,000 distinct CDR3 sequences, more than 45% occurring once. The sequencing input was blood. The receptors here all came from a man older than 75 in good health.

This chain joins TRBV3-1 and TRBJ1-5; D is ambiguous. The germline V gene has CDR1 LGHDT and CDR2 YNNKEL (reference sequence). Trimming shortened V by 1 base and J by 6 bases, and 7 bases separated the two germline ends. The CDR3 has 13 residues. The CDR3 sequence: CASSQGASQPQHF. DNA of the CDR3: TGTGCCAGCAGCCAAGGGGCCAGTCAGCCCCAGCATTTT.

V gene TRBV7-2 combines with J gene TRBJ1-6; D not certain. Trimming left V 4 bases short and J 7 bases short, with 11 bases between. The CDR3 has 14 residues. Germline CDR1 reads SGHTA; CDR2 reads FQGNSA. DNA of the CDR3: TGTGCCAGCAGCTCCCGGACGATGAATTCACCCCTCCACTTT. This encodes CASSSRTMNSPLHF.

V and J are TRBV29-1 and TRBJ2-2; D may match TRBD1 or TRBD2 (5 bases each). The germline V gene has CDR1 SQVTM and CDR2 ANQGSEA. The V and J ends lost 1 base and 6 bases respectively, with 12 bases between them. The CDR3 has 14 residues. In DNA form, the CDR3 reads TGCAGCGTTGAAGGAGGGACGAGGTCCGGGGAGCTGTTTTTT. Encoded protein: CSVEGGTRSGELFF.

This clonotype occurred a few times. The chain combines TRBV7-3 with TRBJ2-6; D is possibly TRBD1 (5 bases). V was clipped by 7 bases and J by 0 bases, with 7 bases between them. There are 14 residues in the CDR3. Germline V gene sequence: CDR1 SGHTA, CDR2 FQGTGA. This chain's CDR3 is CASNRNSGANVLTF. CDR3 in DNA: TGTGCCAGCAACAGGAACTCTGGGGCCAACGTCCTGACTTTC.

J is TRBJ2-7 and V is TRBV7-3; D may correspond to TRBD1 or TRBD2 (7 bases each). V lost 5 bases and J 3 bases, leaving 17 bases between the germline ends. CDR3 length: 15 amino acids. Germline CDR1 and CDR2: SGHTA and FQGTGA. CDR3 sequence reads: CASSPSGTAFYEQYF. As DNA, the CDR3 is TGTGCCAGCAGCCCAAGCGGGACAGCCTTCTACGAGCAGTACTTC.

V and J are TRBV20-1 and TRBJ2-7; 7 bases are a match to TRBD1. Germline V lookup: CDR1 DFQATT, CDR2 SNEGSKA (reference sequence). V dropped 1 base and J dropped 6; count of bases not matched to a gene: 3. This CDR3 comprises 12 residues. DNA for the CDR3: TGCAGTGCTAGAGGCCCAGGGGGCGAGCAGTACTTC. Its translation: CSARGPGGEQYF.

This chain links TRBV5-1 with TRBJ2-3, with D unresolved. Trimming took 5 bases from V and 3 from J, leaving 16 bases between them. Germline assignment: CDR1 SGHRS and CDR2 YFSETQ. There are 15 residues in the CDR3. The CDR3 sequence: CASSFQRTSTDTQYF. The DNA for the CDR3 is TGCGCCAGCAGTTTCCAACGGACCTCTACAGATACGCAGTATTTT.

The table lists this clonotype with a few counts. The CDR3 coding sequence is TGTGCCAGCAGCCTCACAGGATTTTCCTACGAGCAGTACTTC. This codes for CASSLTGFSYEQYF. The chain recombines TRBV3-1 with TRBJ2-7, with D possibly TRBD1 on 5 matching bases. Germline V gene sequence: CDR1 LGHDT, CDR2 YNNKEL (reference sequence). The CDR3 loop spans 14 amino acids. Deletions cut 4 bases from V and 1 base from J, with 11 bases between.

This chain connects TRBV7-2 to TRBJ1-4; 9 bases line up with TRBD1. The CDR3 is 15 amino acids. The germline CDR1 and CDR2 sequences are SGHTA and FQGNSA. V was pared by 6 bases and J by 8 bases, with 10 bases of the junction left unmatched. The CDR3, as DNA: TGTGCCAGCAGTTCCCCGACAGGGGGGCGGGAAAAACTGTTTTTT. This codes for CASSSPTGGREKLFF.

CDR3 sequence: CASSRNSGRETQYF. DNA of the CDR3: TGTGCCAGCAGCCGGAATAGCGGGAGAGAGACCCAGTACTTC. The V and J genes are TRBV7-2 and TRBJ2-5, with 9 bases aligning to TRBD2. Germline CDR1 reads SGHTA; CDR2 reads FQGNSA. The CDR3 has 14 amino acids. The J segment lost 4 bases and the V segment lost 5 bases, leaving 5 bases of the junction unmatched.

The chain employs TRBV10-3 and TRBJ1-5; D gene ambiguous. The V gene lost 4 bases and the J gene lost 4 bases, with 5 bases spanning the gap. CDR1 is ENHRY and CDR2 is SYGVKD in the germline V gene. This CDR3 has 12 residues. The DNA of the CDR3 is TGTGCCATCAGTGCCCCAAATCAGCCCCAGCATTTT. This translates into CAISAPNQPQHF.

This sequence joins TRBV5-1 and TRBJ2-6; 7 bases agree with TRBD1. The CDR3 is 17 residues long. The V and J ends lost 4 bases and 1 base, in that order; junction bases with no gene match: 8. The germline CDR1 and CDR2 sequences are SGHRS and YFSETQ. CDR3 sequence reads: CASSPRDSLSGANVLTF. The CDR3 nucleotides read TGCGCCAGCAGCCCCCGGGACAGCCTTTCTGGGGCCAACGTCCTGACTTTC.

This chain joins TRBV5-1 and TRBJ2-7; D is tentatively TRBD1 or TRBD2 (5 bases each). The CDR3 length is 14 residues. Between the trimmed V and J ends, which lost 1 base and 6 bases, there was a span of 14 bases. Germline assignment: CDR1 SGHRS and CDR2 YFSETQ. This CDR3 reads CASSLQGVGAEQYF. In DNA, the CDR3 is TGCGCCAGCAGCTTGCAAGGGGTCGGGGCCGAGCAGTACTTC.

The chain couples TRBV25-1 to TRBJ1-1, with 9 positions matching TRBD1. Germline lookup yields CDR1 MGHDK and CDR2 SYGVNS. V shed 3 bases and J 0 bases; nucleotides not matched to a gene: 2. The CDR3 spans 15 residues. The CDR3 region has the DNA TGTGCCAGCAGTGAGTACAGGGGGCTGAACACTGAAGCTTTCTTT. Protein product: CASSEYRGLNTEAFF.

The chain recombines TRBV5-1 with TRBJ2-2, with unresolved D. This CDR3 is 13 amino acids long. Germline CDR1 SGHRS, CDR2 YFSETQ. The germline V and J ends were trimmed by 4 bases and 7 bases, with 11 bases remaining between them. The CDR3 region is CASSPPGFGELFF. CDR3 bases: TGCGCCAGCAGCCCTCCCGGATTCGGGGAGCTGTTTTTT.

This clonotype has just a few counts. V usage is TRBV21-1 and J usage is TRBJ1-6. TRBV21-1 is annotated as a pseudogene. CDR3 length: 15 residues. The CDR3 nucleotides are TGTGCCAGCAGTAACAGGTTCTCCTATAATTCACCCCTCCACTTT. Encoded protein: CASSNRFSYNSPLHF.

This clonotype was recorded a few times. The genes are TRBV20-1 and TRBJ2-7; TRBD1 agrees at 10 bases. Germline-derived CDR1 and CDR2 are DFQATT and SNEGSKA (reference sequence). The CDR3 length is 13 residues. CDR3 nucleotide sequence: TGCATCGTACCCGGGACAGGGGTTTACGAGCAGTACTTC. Translation gives CIVPGTGVYEQYF.

CDR3: CASSPGNNEQFF. DNA of the CDR3: TGTGCCAGCAGCCCGGGTAACAATGAGCAGTTCTTC. The gene calls are TRBV12-3 or TRBV12-4 and TRBJ2-1; D gene uncertain. The germline V and J ends were trimmed by 6 bases and 5 bases, with 8 bases remaining between them. CDR3 length: 12 amino acids.

This chain links TRBV16 with TRBJ1-4; 7 bases map to TRBD1. J was trimmed by 7 bases and V by 2 bases; bases with no gene match: 7. From germline, CDR1 is KGHSY and CDR2 FQNENV. There are 15 residues in the CDR3. This CDR3 is CASSQRQGRVEKLFF. CDR3 DNA sequence: TGTGCCAGCAGCCAAAGACAGGGAAGAGTTGAAAAACTGTTTTTT.

The CDR3 bases are TGTGCCAGCACCAGCGGACTAGCGGGTGCGCAGTACTTC. Amino acids: CASTSGLAGAQYF. V is TRBV28 and J is TRBJ2-5; TRBD2 agrees at 11 bases. This CDR3 region has 13 residues. V dropped 7 bases and J dropped 11; count of bases not matched to a gene: 9. CDR1 is MDHEN and CDR2 is SYDVKM in the germline V gene.

This clonotype was detected a few times. The chain combines TRBV5-1 with TRBJ2-7; 7 bases are shared with TRBD1. The germline CDR1 and CDR2 sequences are SGHRS and YFSETQ. The CDR3 runs 14 residues. The V segment lost 4 bases and the J segment 0 bases; nucleotides outside the gene matches: 4. CDR3 amino acids: CASSPGTDSYEQYF. The CDR3, as DNA: TGCGCCAGCAGCCCCGGGACAGACTCCTACGAGCAGTACTTC.

The chain uses TRBV27 and TRBJ2-1; 12 bases line up with TRBD1. CDR1 and CDR2 from the germline V gene are MNHEY and SMNVEV (reference sequence). V was pared by 3 bases and J by 6 bases, with 3 bases of the junction left unmatched. This CDR3 region has 15 residues. The CDR3 bases are TGTGCCAGCAGTTTGGGACAGGGGGCTCCCAATGAGCAGTTCTTC. This codes for CASSLGQGAPNEQFF.

This rearrangement joins TRBV27 to TRBJ1-2, with TRBD1 identical over 7 bases. Germline loops: CDR1 MNHEY, CDR2 SMNVEV (reference sequence). The CDR3 loop spans 16 amino acids. V gave up 1 base and J gave up 6 bases; unmatched junction bases: 11. This CDR3 is CASSLFKGAEVDGYTF. The CDR3 region has the DNA TGTGCCAGCAGTTTATTTAAGGGGGCTGAGGTTGATGGCTACACCTTC.

The chain is built from TRBV11-2 and TRBJ2-7; D unclear. V was trimmed by 3 bases and J by 2 bases, leaving 11 bases between them. Germline V lookup: CDR1 SGHAT, CDR2 FQNNGV. CDR3 length: 14 residues. Here the CDR3 DNA reads TGTGCCAGCAGCTTTCAACTCGACACCTACGAGCAGTACTTC. It is translated as CASSFQLDTYEQYF.

The rearrangement joins TRBV13 to TRBJ2-4; D uncertain. Germline V gene data show CDR1 as PRHDT and CDR2 as FYEKMQ (reference sequence). Trimming left V 3 bases short and J 13 bases short, with 10 bases between. The CDR3 length is 11 residues. CDR3 sequence: CASSFRAKQYF. CDR3 nucleotide sequence: TGTGCCAGCAGCTTCCGGGCCAAGCAGTACTTC.

This clonotype has a handful of counts. The gene calls are TRBV10-3 and TRBJ2-1, with 8 bases lining up with TRBD1. V shed 0 bases and J 6 bases; nucleotides not matched to a gene: 4. The CDR3 runs 15 residues. CDR1 ENHRY and CDR2 SYGVKD come from the germline V gene. CDR3 amino acids: CAISESDRVRNEQFF. As DNA, the CDR3 is TGTGCCATCAGTGAGTCGGACAGGGTGCGCAATGAGCAGTTCTTC.

The chain employs TRBV6-5 and TRBJ1-6; D not certain. CDR3 length: 15 amino acids. Trimming cost V 2 bases and J 7 bases, with 12 bases left between them. CDR1 and CDR2 from the germline V gene are MNHEY and SVGAGI. CDR3 in amino acids: CASSYRDGVNSPLHF. As DNA, the CDR3 is TGTGCCAGCAGTTACAGGGATGGGGTAAATTCACCCCTCCACTTT.

The chain is built from TRBV9 and TRBJ1-4, with 8 bases identical to TRBD1. Germline CDR1 is SGDLS and CDR2 is YYNGEE. CDR3 size: 13 residues. V was clipped by 4 bases and J by 8 bases; unmatched bases: 4. CDR3: CASSSGQEEKLFF. Here the CDR3 DNA reads TGTGCCAGCAGCTCGGGACAGGAGGAAAAACTGTTTTTT.

Only a few counts were recorded for this clonotype. This chain connects TRBV5-1 to TRBJ1-1, with a weak D call TRBD1 (5 bases). V was shortened by 2 bases and J by 6 bases, with 20 bases between the two germline ends. This CDR3 is built from 16 residues. Germline-derived CDR1 and CDR2 are SGHRS and YFSETQ. CDR3 nucleotide sequence: TGCGCCAGCAGCTTCGGGTTCGAGGGGAAAGGCGCTGAAGCTTTCTTT. This codes for CASSFGFEGKGAEAFF.

This rearrangement joins TRBV20-1 to TRBJ2-5, with D tentatively TRBD2 (5 bases). This CDR3 contains 13 residues. CDR1 and CDR2 (germline): DFQATT, SNEGSKA (reference sequence). V was pared by 3 bases and J by 2 bases, with 10 bases between. CDR3 residues: CSASAGPQETQYF. CDR3 DNA: TGCAGTGCTAGTGCGGGCCCTCAAGAGACCCAGTACTTC.